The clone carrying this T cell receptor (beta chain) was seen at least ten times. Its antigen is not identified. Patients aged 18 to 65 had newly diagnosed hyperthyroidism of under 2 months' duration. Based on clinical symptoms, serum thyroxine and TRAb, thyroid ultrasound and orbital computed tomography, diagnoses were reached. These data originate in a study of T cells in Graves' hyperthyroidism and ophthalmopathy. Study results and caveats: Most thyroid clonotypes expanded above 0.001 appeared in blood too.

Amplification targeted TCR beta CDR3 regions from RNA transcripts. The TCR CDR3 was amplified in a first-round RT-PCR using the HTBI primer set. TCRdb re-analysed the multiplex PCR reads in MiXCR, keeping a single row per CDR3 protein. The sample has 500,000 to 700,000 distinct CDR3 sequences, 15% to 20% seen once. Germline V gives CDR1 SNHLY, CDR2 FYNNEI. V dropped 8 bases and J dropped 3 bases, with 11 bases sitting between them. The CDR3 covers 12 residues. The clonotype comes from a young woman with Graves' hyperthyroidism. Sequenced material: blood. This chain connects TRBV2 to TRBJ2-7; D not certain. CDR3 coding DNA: TGTGCCAGCTTGGAAGTTAACTACGAGCAGTACTTC. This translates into CASLEVNYEQYF.